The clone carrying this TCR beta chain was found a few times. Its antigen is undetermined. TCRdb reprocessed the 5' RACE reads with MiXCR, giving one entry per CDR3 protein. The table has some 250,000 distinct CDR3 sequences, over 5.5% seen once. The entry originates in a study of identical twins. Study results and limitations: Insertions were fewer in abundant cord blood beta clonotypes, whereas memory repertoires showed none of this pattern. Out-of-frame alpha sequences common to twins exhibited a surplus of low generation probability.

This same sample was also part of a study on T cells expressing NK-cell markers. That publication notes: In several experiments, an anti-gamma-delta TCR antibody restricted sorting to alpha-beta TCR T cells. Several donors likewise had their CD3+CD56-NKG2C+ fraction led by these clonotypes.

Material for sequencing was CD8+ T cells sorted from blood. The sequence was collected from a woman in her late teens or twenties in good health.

CDR3 nucleotide sequence: TGTGCCAGCAGTTACGGGGTACAGGGGACGGGGCAGTACTTC. Translation: CASSYGVQGTGQYF. The chain couples TRBV6-5 to TRBJ2-7; 7 bases align to TRBD1. Germline-derived CDR1 and CDR2 are MNHEY and SVGAGI. Germline trimming cut 2 bases from V and 9 bases from J; bases unmatched to any gene: 10. The CDR3 loop spans 14 amino acids.